Below are 7 T cell receptor beta chains sequenced from a single sample in a study of T cells after yellow fever vaccination. TCRdb re-derived calls from the 5' RACE reads in MiXCR, one entry per CDR3 protein. The data contain under 250,000 distinct CDR3 sequences, 3.2% of them singletons. The source was CD4+ T cells sorted from PBMCs, collected 10 days after the yellow fever booster vaccination. The receptor source for this set is a man between 18 and 35 years old who received the YFV17D yellow fever vaccine.

The table lists this clonotype with many counts. V is TRBV20-1 and J is TRBJ1-6; D is undetermined. Trimming removed 6 bases at V and 14 bases at J, with 5 bases between. The CDR3 is 8 residues long. Germline values: CDR1 DFQATT, CDR2 SNEGSKA (reference sequence). In DNA form, the CDR3 reads TGCAGTGCCCCAGCCCTCCACTTT. This encodes CSAPALHF.

J is TRBJ2-1 and V is TRBV7-2, with 12 bases fitting TRBD1. Germline V CDR1 and CDR2: SGHTA, FQGNSA. V lost 8 bases and J lost 7; bases outside the gene matches: 3. The CDR3 is made up of 13 amino acids. CDR3 region: CASRDRGRNEQFF. For the CDR3, the DNA is TGTGCCAGCCGGGACAGGGGGCGGAATGAGCAGTTCTTC.

This clonotype has a count of ten or more. The rearrangement links TRBV4-1 to TRBJ1-2; D unresolved. In germline, CDR1 is MGHRA, CDR2 YSYEKL. V was clipped by 0 bases and J by 5 bases, with 10 bases between them. This CDR3 spans 14 amino acids. The CDR3 DNA sequence: TGCGCCAGCAGCCAAGAGACACTCGCATATGGCTACACCTTC. The encoded protein is CASSQETLAYGYTF.

This clonotype was seen a few times. The V gene is TRBV3-1, the J gene TRBJ2-1; D gene ambiguous. Germline V gene sequence: CDR1 LGHDT, CDR2 YNNKEL (reference sequence). V was shortened by 3 bases and J by 6 bases, with 12 bases between the two germline ends. CDR3 size: 14 residues. CDR3 sequence: CASSQTLGRNEQFF. The CDR3 region has the DNA TGTGCCAGCAGCCAGACCCTTGGACGCAATGAGCAGTTCTTC.

The chain carries TRBV19 and TRBJ2-5; D may be TRBD2 (6 bases). V was shortened by 4 bases and J by 4 bases, with 19 bases between the two germline ends. CDR1 and CDR2 (germline): LNHDA, SQIVND (reference sequence). The CDR3 runs to 16 residues. CDR3 in DNA: TGTGCCAGTAGTACCTACTTCTCTACCGGGGGAGAGACCCAGTACTTC. It encodes CASSTYFSTGGETQYF.

Judged by abundance, this clonotype is medium-sized (0.01 to 0.1%). The chain is built from TRBV2 and TRBJ2-7, with D possibly matching TRBD1 (7 bases). CDR1 and CDR2 (germline): SNHLY, FYNNEI. The ends were cut back, 7 bases at V and 4 bases at J, with 17 bases in the middle. The CDR3 covers 14 residues. The CDR3 coding sequence is TGTGCCAGCACTCAGGGGGGACACCTATACGAGCAGTACTTC. This codes for CASTQGGHLYEQYF.

The chain combines TRBV15 with TRBJ1-1, with unresolved D. The CDR3 loop spans 11 amino acids. Trimming left V 7 bases short and J 3 bases short, with 6 bases between. CDR1 and CDR2 (germline): LNHNV, YYDKDF (reference sequence). The CDR3 reads CATNGDTEAFF. The CDR3 DNA is TGTGCCACCAACGGGGACACTGAAGCTTTCTTT.